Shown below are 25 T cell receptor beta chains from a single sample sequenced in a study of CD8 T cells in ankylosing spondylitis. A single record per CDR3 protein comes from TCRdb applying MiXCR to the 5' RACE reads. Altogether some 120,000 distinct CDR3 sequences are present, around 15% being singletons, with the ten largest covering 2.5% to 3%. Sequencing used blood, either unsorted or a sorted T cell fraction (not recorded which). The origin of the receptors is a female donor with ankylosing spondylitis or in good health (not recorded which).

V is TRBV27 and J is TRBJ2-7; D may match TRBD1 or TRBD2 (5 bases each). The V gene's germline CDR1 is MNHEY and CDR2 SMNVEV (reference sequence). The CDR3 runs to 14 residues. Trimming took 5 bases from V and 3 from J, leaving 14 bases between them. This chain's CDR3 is CASSPRGYNYEQYF. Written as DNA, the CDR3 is TGTGCCAGCAGTCCACGGGGCTACAACTACGAGCAGTACTTC.

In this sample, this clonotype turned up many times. The CDR3 coding sequence is TGCGCCAGCAGCTCAAACGAGGGGTTGAAGTACTTC. Its protein is CASSSNEGLKYF. The chain employs TRBV5-1 and TRBJ2-7, with D perhaps being TRBD1 or TRBD2 (5 bases each). The CDR3 totals 12 residues. CDR1 SGHRS and CDR2 YFSETQ come from the germline V gene. The V end lost 3 bases, the J end lost 11 bases, and 15 bases lay between the germline ends.

The CDR3 DNA follows: TGTGCCAGCAGTTACCAGGACAGGGCCCAAGAGACCCAGTACTTC. Translation gives CASSYQDRAQETQYF. The chain couples TRBV6-5 to TRBJ2-5; 8 bases fit TRBD1. The CDR3 length is 15 residues. The J segment lost 1 base and the V segment lost 2 bases, leaving 3 bases of the junction unmatched. Germline CDR1 MNHEY, CDR2 SVGAGI.

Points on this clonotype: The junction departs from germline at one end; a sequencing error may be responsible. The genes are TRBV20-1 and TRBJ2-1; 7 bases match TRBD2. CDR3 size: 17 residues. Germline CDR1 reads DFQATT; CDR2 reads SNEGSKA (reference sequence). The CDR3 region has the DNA TGCTGTGCTAGAGATTGGAGCGGGACCGGCTCCTACAATGAGCAGTTCTTC. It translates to CCARDWSGTGSYNEQFF.

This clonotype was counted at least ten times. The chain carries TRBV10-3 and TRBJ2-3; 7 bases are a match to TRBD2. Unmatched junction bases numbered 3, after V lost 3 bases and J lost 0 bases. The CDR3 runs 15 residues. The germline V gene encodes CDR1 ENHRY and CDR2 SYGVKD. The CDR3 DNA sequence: TGTGCCATCAGTGAATATAGCGGGAGCACAGATACGCAGTATTTT. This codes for CAISEYSGSTDTQYF.

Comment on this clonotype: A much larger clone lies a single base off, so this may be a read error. This chain's CDR3 is CASSHLTGTGDADAFF. The DNA for the CDR3 is TGTGCCAGCAGCCATCTGACCGGGACAGGGGACGCTGATGCTTTCTTT. The V and J genes are TRBV3-1 and TRBJ1-1; 10 bases fit TRBD1. Germline V lookup: CDR1 LGHDT, CDR2 YNNKEL (reference sequence). This CDR3 has 16 amino acids.

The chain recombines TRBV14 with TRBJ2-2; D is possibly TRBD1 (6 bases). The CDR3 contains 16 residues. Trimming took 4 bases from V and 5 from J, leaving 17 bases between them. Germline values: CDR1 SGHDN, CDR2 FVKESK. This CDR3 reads CASSRSPGVRTGELFF. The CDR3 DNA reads TGTGCCAGCAGCCGCTCCCCAGGGGTTAGGACCGGGGAGCTGTTTTTT.

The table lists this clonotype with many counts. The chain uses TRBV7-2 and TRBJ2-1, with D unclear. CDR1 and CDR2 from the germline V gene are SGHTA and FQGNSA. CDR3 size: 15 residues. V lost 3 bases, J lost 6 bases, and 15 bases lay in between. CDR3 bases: TGTGCCAGCAGCTTTCCCGGGCCTCCGTCCAATGAGCAGTTCTTC. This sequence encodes CASSFPGPPSNEQFF.

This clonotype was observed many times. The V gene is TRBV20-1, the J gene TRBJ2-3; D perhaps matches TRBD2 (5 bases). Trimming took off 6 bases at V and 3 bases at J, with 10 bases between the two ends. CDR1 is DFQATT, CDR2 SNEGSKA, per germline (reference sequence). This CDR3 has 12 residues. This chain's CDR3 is CSAPTGTDTQYF. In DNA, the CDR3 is TGCAGTGCCCCCACGGGAACAGATACGCAGTATTTT.

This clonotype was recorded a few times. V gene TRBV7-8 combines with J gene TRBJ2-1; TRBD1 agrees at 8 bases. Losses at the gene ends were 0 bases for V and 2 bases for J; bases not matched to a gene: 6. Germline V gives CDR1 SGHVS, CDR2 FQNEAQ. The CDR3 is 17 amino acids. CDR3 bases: TGTGCCAGCAGCTTAGCGCCGTCGGACAGGGCCTACAATGAGCAGTTCTTC. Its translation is CASSLAPSDRAYNEQFF.

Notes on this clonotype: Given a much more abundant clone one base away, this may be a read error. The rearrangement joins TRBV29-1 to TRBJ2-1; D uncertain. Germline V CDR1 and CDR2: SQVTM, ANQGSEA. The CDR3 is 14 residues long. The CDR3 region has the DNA TGCGGCGTTAAAAGCCGGAGCTCCTACAATGAGCAGTTCTTC. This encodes CGVKSRSSYNEQFF.

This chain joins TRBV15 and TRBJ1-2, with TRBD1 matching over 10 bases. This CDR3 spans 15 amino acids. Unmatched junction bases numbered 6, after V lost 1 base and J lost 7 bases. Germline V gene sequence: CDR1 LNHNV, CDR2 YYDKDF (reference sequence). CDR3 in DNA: TGTGCCACCAGCAGAGGGACAGGGGGAGTCAGTGGCTACACCTTC. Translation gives CATSRGTGGVSGYTF.

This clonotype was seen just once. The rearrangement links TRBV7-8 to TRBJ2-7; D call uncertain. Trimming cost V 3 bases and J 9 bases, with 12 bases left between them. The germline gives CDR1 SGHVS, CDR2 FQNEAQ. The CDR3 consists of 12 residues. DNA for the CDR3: TGTGCCAGCAGCTTGACCGCTACATGGCAGTACTTC. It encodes CASSLTATWQYF.

The DNA for the CDR3 is TGCAGTGCTAGGCCGGGACTAGCCTACGAGCAGTACTTC. Residues: CSARPGLAYEQYF. V gene TRBV20-1 combines with J gene TRBJ2-7; 8 nucleotides agree with TRBD2. J lost 2 bases, V lost 3 bases, and 3 bases had no gene match. The length of the CDR3 is 13 residues. The V gene's germline CDR1 is DFQATT and CDR2 SNEGSKA (reference sequence).

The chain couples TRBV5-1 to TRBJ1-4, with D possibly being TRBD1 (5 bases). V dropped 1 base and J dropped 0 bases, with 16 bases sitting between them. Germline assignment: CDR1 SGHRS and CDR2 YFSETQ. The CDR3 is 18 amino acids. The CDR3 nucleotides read TGCGCCAGCAGCTTGACCCAGGGTCCGTCTTCAACTAATGAAAAACTGTTTTTT. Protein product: CASSLTQGPSSTNEKLFF. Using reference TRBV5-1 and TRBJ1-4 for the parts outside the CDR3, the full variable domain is KAGVTQTPRYLIKTRGQQVTLSCSPISGHRSVSWYQQTPGQGLQFLFEYFSETQRNKGNFPGRFSGRQFSNSRSEMNVSTLELGDSALYLCASSLTQGPSSTNEKLFFGSGTQLSVL.

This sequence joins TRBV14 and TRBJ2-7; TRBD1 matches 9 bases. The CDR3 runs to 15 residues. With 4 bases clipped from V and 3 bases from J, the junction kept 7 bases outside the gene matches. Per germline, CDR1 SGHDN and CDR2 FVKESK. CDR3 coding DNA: TGTGCCAGCAGCCTTACCGGGACAGGGAACTACGAGCAGTACTTC. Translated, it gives CASSLTGTGNYEQYF. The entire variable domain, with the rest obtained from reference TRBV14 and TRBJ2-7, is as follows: EAGVTQFPSHSVIEKGQTVTLRCDPISGHDNLYWYRRVMGKEIKFLLHFVKESKQDESGMPNNRFLAERTGGTYSTLKVQPAELEDSGVYFCASSLTGTGNYEQYFGPGTRLTVT.

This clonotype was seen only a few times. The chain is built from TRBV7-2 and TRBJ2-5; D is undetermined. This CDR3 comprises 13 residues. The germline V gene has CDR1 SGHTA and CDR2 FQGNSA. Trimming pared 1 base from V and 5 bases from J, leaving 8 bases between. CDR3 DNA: TGTGCCAGCAGCTTAGGACGAATGGAGACCCAGTACTTC. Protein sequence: CASSLGRMETQYF.

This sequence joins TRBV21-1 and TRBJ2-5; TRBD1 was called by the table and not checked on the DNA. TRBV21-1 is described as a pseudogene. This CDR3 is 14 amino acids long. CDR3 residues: CASSKGTEQETQYF. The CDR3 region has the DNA TGTGCCAGCAGCAAAGGGACAGAACAAGAGACCCAGTACTTC.

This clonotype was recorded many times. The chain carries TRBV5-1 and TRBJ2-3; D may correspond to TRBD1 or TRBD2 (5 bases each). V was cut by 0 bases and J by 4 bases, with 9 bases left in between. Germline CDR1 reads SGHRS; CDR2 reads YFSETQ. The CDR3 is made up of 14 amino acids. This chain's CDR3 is CASSLGGVADTQYF. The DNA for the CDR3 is TGCGCCAGCAGCTTGGGAGGGGTTGCAGATACGCAGTATTTT.

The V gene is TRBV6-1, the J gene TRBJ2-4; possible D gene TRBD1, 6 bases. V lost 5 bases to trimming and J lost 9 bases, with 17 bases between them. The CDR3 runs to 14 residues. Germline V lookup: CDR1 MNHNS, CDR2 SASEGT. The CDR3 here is CASSRGQGFGIQYF. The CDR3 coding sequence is TGTGCCAGCAGTCGGGGTCAGGGGTTTGGCATTCAGTACTTC.

Here the CDR3 DNA reads TGTGCCTGGAGTCCCCCAGGGAGATCCTATGGCTACACCTTC. Translating it yields CAWSPPGRSYGYTF. The chain is built from TRBV30 and TRBJ1-2, with a possible D match to TRBD1 (5 bases). V gave up 2 bases and J gave up 4 bases, with 14 bases separating them. The CDR3 spans 14 residues. Germline values: CDR1 GTSNPN, CDR2 SVGIG (reference sequence).

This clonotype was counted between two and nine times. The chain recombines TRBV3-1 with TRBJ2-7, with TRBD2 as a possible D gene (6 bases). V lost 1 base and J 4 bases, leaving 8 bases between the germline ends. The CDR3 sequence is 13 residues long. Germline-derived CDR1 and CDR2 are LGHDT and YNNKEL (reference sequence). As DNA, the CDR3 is TGTGCCAGCAGCCAAGGACTAGAATACGAGCAGTACTTC. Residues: CASSQGLEYEQYF.

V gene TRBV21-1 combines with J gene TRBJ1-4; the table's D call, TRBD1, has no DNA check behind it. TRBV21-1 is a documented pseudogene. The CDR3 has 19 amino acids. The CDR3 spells CASSKVRGAMDPTNEKLFF. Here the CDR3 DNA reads TGTGCCAGCAGCAAAGTGCGGGGAGCCATGGACCCAACTAATGAAAAACTGTTTTTT.

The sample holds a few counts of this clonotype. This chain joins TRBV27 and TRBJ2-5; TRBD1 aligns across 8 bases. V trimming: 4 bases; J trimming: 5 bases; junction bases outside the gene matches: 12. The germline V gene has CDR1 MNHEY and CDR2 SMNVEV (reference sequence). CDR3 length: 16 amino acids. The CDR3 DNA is TGTGCCAGCAGTTGGTTTCACGGACAGGGCCCCGAGACCCAGTACTTC. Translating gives CASSWFHGQGPETQYF.

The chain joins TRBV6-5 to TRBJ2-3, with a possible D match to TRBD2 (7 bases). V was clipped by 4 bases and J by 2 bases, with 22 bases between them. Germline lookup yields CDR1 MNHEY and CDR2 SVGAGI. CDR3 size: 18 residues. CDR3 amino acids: CASSFLRGPQPNTDTQYF. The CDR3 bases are TGTGCCAGCAGTTTCCTGCGGGGGCCCCAACCGAACACAGATACGCAGTATTTT.